This T cell receptor beta chain was recorded in a study of blood T cell repertoires in COVID-19. Study at large: Some COVID-19 samples were acute and others convalescent; all came from the United States, Italy and Spain. Sources were T cells, B-cell-depleted T cells, or PBMCs; the material itself was cDNA or gDNA.

Per the authors' pipeline: Reference gene primer amplification gave nucleated cell count estimates. Only in-frame clones appear in the TCRdb table, and some are missing; sequencing was by immunoSEQ multiplex PCR. V, J and clone size derive from that table, while D and trimming were established from the DNA sequence. The sample lists about 60,000 clones; about 88% were seen once. Germline V gene sequence: CDR1 SGHVS, CDR2 FQNEAQ. This CDR3 has 15 residues. Trimming took 4 bases from V and 5 from J; bases not matched to a gene: 8. The sample was peripheral blood. The J gene is TRBJ2-5, the V gene TRBV7-8; 9 bases are shared with TRBD2. The sequence derives from a man aged 65 to 85 with acute or convalescent COVID-19. The chain's CDR3 is CASSSGTAGGETQYF. CDR3 bases: TGTGCCAGCAGCTCAGGAACCGCGGGGGGGGAGACCCAGTACTTC.